A single T cell receptor (beta chain) is shown here with its context. Its antigen is currently unknown. The authors produced TCR alpha and TCR beta cDNA libraries with sample barcodes and UMIs by 5'RACE using constant-segment primers. TCRdb used MiXCR to reprocess the 5' RACE reads, holding one entry per CDR3 protein. The sample consists of over 350,000 distinct CDR3 sequences, 15% to 20% of them appearing once. Germline CDR1 reads MGHRA; CDR2 reads YSYEKL. Trimming at V came to 5 bases and at J to 6 bases, leaving 15 bases not matched to a gene. The CDR3 contains 17 residues. This entry comes from a study of T-cell memory formation after mild COVID-19. Study conclusions and caveats: Some SARS-CoV-2-responding clones were already detected in memory before infection. Among clones peaking at day 37 in the second wave, SARS-CoV-2 specificity remained unconfirmed. Clones contracting across day 15 to 85 had a balanced CD4/CD8 profile; later expanding clones leaned CD4+.

The sequence was obtained from a man aged 18 to 29 who had mild COVID-19 (a few samples of this study predate the infection). Cell type and time point are not known. The sequenced material came from PBMCs or a T cell subset sorted from them (not recorded which). The chain links TRBV4-1 to TRBJ2-1; TRBD2 aligns across 8 bases. CDR3 residues: CASSSRDAGGDVNEQFF. CDR3 DNA sequence: TGCGCCAGCAGCTCCAGAGATGCGGGGGGCGATGTCAATGAGCAGTTCTTC.